This T cell receptor beta chain stems from a study of blood T cells in healthy people across ages. Then a second PCR, running about 6 to 11 cycles, was carried out with a sample-barcoded 5' primer and a J-beta primer mix. Via MiXCR, TCRdb re-called the 5' RACE reads, giving one row per CDR3 protein. The data hold hundreds of thousands of distinct CDR3 sequences, with about a third observed a single time. This clonotype was detected ten times or more. The CDR3 runs to 13 residues. V lost 5 bases, J lost 9 bases, and 14 bases lay in between. The germline V gene encodes CDR1 SEHNR and CDR2 FQNEAQ (reference sequence).

The clonotype was recovered from an elderly woman in good health. The chain has TRBV7-9 and TRBJ2-1, with D possibly TRBD1 on 5 matching bases. The source material was blood. The CDR3: CASSLREFSEQFF. DNA of the CDR3: TGTGCCAGCAGCCTCAGGGAATTCAGTGAGCAGTTCTTC.